This T cell receptor beta chain was documented in a study of blood T cell repertoires in COVID-19 (dated by TCRdb to about 2020). The study in broad terms: The collaborator samples originated in the United States, Italy and Spain and spanned the acute and convalescent phases of COVID-19. The material from the prospective study consisted of cDNA or gDNA derived from T cells, B-cell-depleted T cells, or PBMCs. Subjects who had been exposed to COVID-19, were actively infected with it, or had recovered from it provided the deeply sampled blood TCRbeta repertoires that made up the dataset. The repertoires were released in a freely available public database intended as a resource for research on the immune response to SARS-CoV-2. The samples were drawn from two sources: the first 160 participants of the ongoing ImmuneRACE study, and 1,254 subjects contributed by 6 global collaborators. Nearly every sample came with metadata listing a de-identified subject ID, COVID-19 status, age in years and sex. Where HLA class I and class II types were available, the types were taken from metadata supplied by the sample provider, not from assay-based typing.

Participants in the prospective study were aged about 18 to 90 years, lived in some 24 United States geographic areas, and enrolled through a virtual design. In the prospective study, cohorts were assigned on the basis of participant-reported clinical history obtained from a screening survey and a study questionnaire. Recovered participants in ImmuneRACE Cohort 3 were defined by two consecutive negative NP/OP PCR tests, clearance by a healthcare professional, or resolution of symptoms. In the prospective study, whole blood, serum and a nasopharyngeal or oropharyngeal swab were collected from each participant by mobile phlebotomists. Prospective study participants could optionally give additional blood draws and questionnaires over a roughly two-month period. Blood samples from the prospective study were shipped frozen or at room temperature prior to DNA extraction. As concerns this clone: Its antigen has not been determined. No much larger clone exists at a distance of one base, and base qualities are not known.

The immunoSEQ Assay, a bias-controlled multiplex PCR, was used to amplify TCRbeta CDR3 regions from genomic DNA. The paper's processing steps were these. The number of nucleated cells in each sample was estimated by amplification of reference gene primers within the assay. To quantify the absolute abundance of each unique TCRbeta CDR3 rearrangement, sequence reads were collapsed and filtered. For each sample, productive Simpson clonality was calculated as the square root of Simpson's diversity index over productive rearrangements. TCRdb mirrors the immuneACCESS table, restricted to in-frame sequences. Some clones are absent from its copies; in checked studies, under half trace to an unresolved V gene, and the reason for the others is unknown. V and J calls and clone size are copied from that table; D and trimming were computed from the DNA. Across this sample there are roughly 140,000 clones, with over 80% seen only once. Around 6.2% of the sample is held by the ten biggest clonotypes.

Overall study results and their limits: The amount of clinical and demographic metadata varied by source and participant and was provided uncurated.

Its CDR3 holds 11 amino acids, cysteine through phenylalanine. Only the CDR3 portion is preserved as DNA: 33 bases, with reading frame beginning at the first base. As encoded in the germline V gene, CDR1 is MDHEN while CDR2 is SYDVKM. The sequence derives from a woman between 40 and 50 years old who had recovered from COVID-19. Sequencing was carried out using PBMCs or T cells enriched from blood (not recorded which). The receptor chain draws on TRBV28 and TRBJ2-1; TRBD1 is perhaps the D gene, given 5 matching bases. The CDR3 reads as follows: CAKSGQNEQFF. The sequenced DNA: TGTGCTAAGTCAGGGCAGAATGAGCAGTTCTTC.